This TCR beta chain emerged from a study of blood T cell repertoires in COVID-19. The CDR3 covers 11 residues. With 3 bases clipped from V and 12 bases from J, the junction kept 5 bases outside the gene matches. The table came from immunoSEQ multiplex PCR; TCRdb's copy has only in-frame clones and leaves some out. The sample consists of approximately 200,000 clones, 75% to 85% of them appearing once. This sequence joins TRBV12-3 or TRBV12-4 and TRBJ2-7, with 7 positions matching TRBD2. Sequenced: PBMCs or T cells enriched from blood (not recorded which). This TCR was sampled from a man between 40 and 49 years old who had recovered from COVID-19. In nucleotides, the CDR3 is TGTGCCAGCAGTTTTGGGGGGGTAGTGTACGTC. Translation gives CASSFGGVVYV.